What follows are 9 T cell receptor beta chains derived from one specimen sequenced in a study of cytomegalovirus exposure and HLA in healthy donors (dated by TCRdb to the late 2010s). The library came from the immunoSEQ multiplex PCR assay. For the multiplex PCR, a mixture combining 60 forward primers for TCR Vbeta segments and 13 reverse primers for TCR Jbeta segments was used. Not all clones reach the TCRdb copy of this immuneACCESS table, which keeps in-frame sequences only. Checked studies attribute under half of the gap to unresolved V genes and leave the rest unexplained. Present in this sample are about 130,000 clones, 85% to 90% of which were seen just once. The ten largest make up about 6.7% of the sample. Material for sequencing was PBMCs. All receptors derive from a woman aged 30 to 39 in good health and CMV-seropositive.

The chain couples TRBV21-1 to TRBJ2-7; whether TRBD2, the table's D call, matches the DNA was not checked. TRBV21-1 is shown as a pseudogene. The CDR3 consists of 16 residues. CDR3 residues: CASSKDGLAGSYEQYF. The CDR3 DNA follows: TGTGCCAGCAGCAAAGATGGACTAGCGGGTTCCTACGAGCAGTACTTC.

The chain joins TRBV27 to TRBJ2-1; 13 bases agree with TRBD2. This CDR3 is built from 18 residues. Germline V gene lookup returns CDR1 MNHEY and CDR2 SMNVEV (reference sequence). V gave up 6 bases and J gave up 0 bases; unmatched junction bases: 8. DNA of the CDR3: TGTGCCAGCAGCCAACTAGCGGGGGGGCAGAGCTCCTACAATGAGCAGTTCTTC. As protein: CASSQLAGGQSSYNEQFF.

The V call is TRBV6-1, the J call TRBJ2-1, with D possibly TRBD2 on 5 matching bases. The CDR3 loop spans 15 amino acids. V was pared by 10 bases and J by 3 bases, with 19 bases between. Germline CDR1 reads MNHNS; CDR2 reads SASEGT. The CDR3 region has the DNA TGTGCCATCGTAAGAGGGCAGGTGGGCTACAATGAGCAGTTCTTC. This codes for CAIVRGQVGYNEQFF.

The J gene is TRBJ2-3, the V gene TRBV2; 8 bases agree with TRBD1. Germline V gene data show CDR1 as SNHLY and CDR2 as FYNNEI. J was trimmed by 2 bases and V by 7 bases; bases with no gene match: 5. The CDR3 is made up of 14 amino acids. The CDR3 here is CASKPGGFTDTQYF. In DNA form, the CDR3 reads TGTGCCAGCAAGCCAGGGGGCTTCACAGATACGCAGTATTTT.

The J gene is TRBJ1-2, the V gene TRBV5-1, with a possible D match to TRBD1 (5 bases). Trimming cost V 0 bases and J 4 bases, with 10 bases left between them. The CDR3 covers 14 residues. Germline CDR1 and CDR2: SGHRS and YFSETQ. CDR3 nucleotide sequence: TGCGCCAGCAGCTTGGAAAGGGGCCTCTATGGCTACACCTTC. This encodes CASSLERGLYGYTF.

V and J are TRBV9 and TRBJ1-2; D ambiguous. V was trimmed by 3 bases and J by 1 base, leaving 7 bases between them. CDR3 length equals 13 residues. Germline V lookup: CDR1 SGDLS, CDR2 YYNGEE. The CDR3 loop reads CASSETLNYGYTF. The CDR3 coding sequence is TGTGCCAGCAGCGAGACACTTAACTATGGCTACACCTTC.

This chain links TRBV5-6 with TRBJ2-7; 7 bases are shared with TRBD1. The trim removed 4 bases at V and 3 bases at J, leaving 16 bases unmatched. The CDR3 has 17 amino acids. CDR1 and CDR2 (germline): SGHDT, YYEEEE. CDR3 region: CASSEWRLGGKYYEQYF. The CDR3 DNA reads TGTGCCAGCAGCGAATGGAGGCTAGGGGGCAAATACTACGAGCAGTACTTC.

V gene TRBV6-4 combines with J gene TRBJ2-3; 9 bases agree with TRBD2. Per germline, CDR1 MRHNA and CDR2 SNTAGT. V lost 4 bases and J lost 1; bases outside the gene matches: 0. CDR3 length equals 14 residues. This CDR3 reads CASSASGGTDTQYF. CDR3 nucleotide sequence: TGTGCCAGCAGTGCTAGCGGGGGCACAGATACGCAGTATTTT.

The V gene is TRBV28, the J gene TRBJ2-1, with 9 bases identical to TRBD2. CDR3 size: 14 residues. The trim removed 7 bases at V and 3 bases at J, leaving 4 bases unmatched. Per germline, CDR1 MDHEN and CDR2 SYDVKM. CDR3 in DNA: TGTGCCAGCACTAGCGGGAACTACTACAATGAGCAGTTCTTC. This encodes CASTSGNYYNEQFF. Complete variable domain (other parts from reference TRBV28 and TRBJ2-1): DVKVTQSSRYLVKRTGEKVFLECVQDMDHENMFWYRQDPGLGLRLIYFSYDVKMKEKGDIPEGYSVSREKKERFSLILESASTNQTSMYLCASTSGNYYNEQFFGPGTRLTVL.